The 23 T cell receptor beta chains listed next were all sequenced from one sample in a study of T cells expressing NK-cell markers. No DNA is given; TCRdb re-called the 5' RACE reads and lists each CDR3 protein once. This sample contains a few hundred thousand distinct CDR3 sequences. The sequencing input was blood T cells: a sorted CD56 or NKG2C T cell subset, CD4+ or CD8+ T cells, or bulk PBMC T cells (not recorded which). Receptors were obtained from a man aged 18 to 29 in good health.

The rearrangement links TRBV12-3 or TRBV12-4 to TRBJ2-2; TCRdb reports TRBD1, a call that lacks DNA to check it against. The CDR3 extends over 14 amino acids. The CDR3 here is CASDDREGTGELFF.

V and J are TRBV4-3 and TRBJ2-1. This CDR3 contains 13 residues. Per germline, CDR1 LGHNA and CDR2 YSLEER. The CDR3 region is CASSQDLVSEQFF.

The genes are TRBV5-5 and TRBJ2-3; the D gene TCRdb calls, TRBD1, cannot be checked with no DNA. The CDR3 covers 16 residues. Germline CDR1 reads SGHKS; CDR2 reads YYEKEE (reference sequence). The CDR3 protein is CASIEGGVLATDTQYF.

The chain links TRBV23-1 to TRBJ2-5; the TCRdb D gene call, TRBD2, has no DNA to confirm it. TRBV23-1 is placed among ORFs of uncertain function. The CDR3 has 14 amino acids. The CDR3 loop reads CASSQSLGDETQYF.

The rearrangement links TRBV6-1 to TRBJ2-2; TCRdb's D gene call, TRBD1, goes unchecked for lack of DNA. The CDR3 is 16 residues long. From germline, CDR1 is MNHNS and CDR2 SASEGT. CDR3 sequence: CASSAPGQGGGGELFF.

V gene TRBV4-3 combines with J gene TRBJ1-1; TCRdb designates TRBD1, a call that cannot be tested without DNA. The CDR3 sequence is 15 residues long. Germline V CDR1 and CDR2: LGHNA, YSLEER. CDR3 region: CASSHSGTANTEAFF.

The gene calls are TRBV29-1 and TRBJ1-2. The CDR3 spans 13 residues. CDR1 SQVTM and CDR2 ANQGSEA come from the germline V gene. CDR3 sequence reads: CSVDRTANYGYTF.

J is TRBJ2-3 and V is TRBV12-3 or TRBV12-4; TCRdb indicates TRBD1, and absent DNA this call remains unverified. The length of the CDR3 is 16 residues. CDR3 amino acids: CASSLDGVGATDTQYF.

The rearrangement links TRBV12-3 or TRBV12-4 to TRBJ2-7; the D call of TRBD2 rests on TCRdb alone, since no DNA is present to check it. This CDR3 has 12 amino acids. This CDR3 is CASSSLAGVQYF.

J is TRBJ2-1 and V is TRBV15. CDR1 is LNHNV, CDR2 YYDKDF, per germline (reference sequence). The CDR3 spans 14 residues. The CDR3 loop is CATRAGASYNEQFF.

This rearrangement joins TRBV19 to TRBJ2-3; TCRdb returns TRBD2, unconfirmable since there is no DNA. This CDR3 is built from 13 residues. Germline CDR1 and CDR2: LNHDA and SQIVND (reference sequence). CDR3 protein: CASKRRAADTQYF.

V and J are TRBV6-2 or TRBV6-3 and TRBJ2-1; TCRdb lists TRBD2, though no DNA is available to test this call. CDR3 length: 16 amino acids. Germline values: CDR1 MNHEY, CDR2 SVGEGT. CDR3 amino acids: CASSYPGLAGGDEQFF.

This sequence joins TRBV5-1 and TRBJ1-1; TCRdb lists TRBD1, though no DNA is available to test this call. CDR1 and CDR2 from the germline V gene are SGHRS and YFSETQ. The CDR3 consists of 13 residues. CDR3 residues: CASSGTGRTEAFF.

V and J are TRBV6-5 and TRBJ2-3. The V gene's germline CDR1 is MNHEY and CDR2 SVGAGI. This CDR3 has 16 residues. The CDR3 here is CASSLLDRTSTDTQYF.

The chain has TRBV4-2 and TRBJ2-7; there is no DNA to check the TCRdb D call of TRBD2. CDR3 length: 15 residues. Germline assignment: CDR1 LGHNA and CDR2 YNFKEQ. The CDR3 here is CASSQDERASYEQYF.

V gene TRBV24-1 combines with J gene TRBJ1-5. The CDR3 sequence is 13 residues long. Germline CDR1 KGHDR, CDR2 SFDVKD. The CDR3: CATSREGYQPQHF.

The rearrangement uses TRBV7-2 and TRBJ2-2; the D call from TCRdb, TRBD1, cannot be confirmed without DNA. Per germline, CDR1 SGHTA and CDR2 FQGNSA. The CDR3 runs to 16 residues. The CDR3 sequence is CASSHISTGFTGELFF.

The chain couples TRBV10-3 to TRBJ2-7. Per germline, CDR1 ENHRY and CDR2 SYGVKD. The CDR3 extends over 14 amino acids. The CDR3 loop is CAIRVGSNSYEQYF.

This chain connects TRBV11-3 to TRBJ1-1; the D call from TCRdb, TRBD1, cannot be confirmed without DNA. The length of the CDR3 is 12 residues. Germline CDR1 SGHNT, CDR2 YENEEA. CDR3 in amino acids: CASSLDGTAAFF.

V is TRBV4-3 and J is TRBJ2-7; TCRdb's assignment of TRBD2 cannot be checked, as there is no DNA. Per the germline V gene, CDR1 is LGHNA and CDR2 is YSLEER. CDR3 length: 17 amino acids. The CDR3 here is CASSQSRLAGGPYEQYF.

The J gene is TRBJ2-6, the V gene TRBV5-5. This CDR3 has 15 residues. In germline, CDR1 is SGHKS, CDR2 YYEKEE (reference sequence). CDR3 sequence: CASSLGVAGANVLTF.

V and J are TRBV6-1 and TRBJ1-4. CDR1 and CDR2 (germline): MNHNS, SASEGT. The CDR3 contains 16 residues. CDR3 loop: CASTTGARGGSEKLFF.

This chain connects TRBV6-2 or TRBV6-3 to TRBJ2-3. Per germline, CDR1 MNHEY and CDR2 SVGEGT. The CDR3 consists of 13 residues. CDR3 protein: CASLSSGTDTQYF.